This T cell receptor beta chain was sequenced during a study of immune heterogeneity within non-small cell lung tumors (dated by TCRdb to 2016 to 2018). For context, the study as a whole: By histology, the tumors were 4 squamous cell carcinomas, around 10 non-squamous carcinomas and 1 tumor not otherwise specified. To examine intratumoral immune heterogeneity, the study used whole-exome sequencing, RNA-seq and TCR beta repertoire sequencing on multiple spatially distinct regions of each NSCLC tumor. TCR repertoires were analyzed from approximately 60 tumor loci of roughly 14 patients, while transcriptome data covered only around 45 loci from some eleven patients. Binding of neoantigens to the HLA alleles of each patient was predicted with netMHCpan-3.0 for mutant peptides of 8 to 11 amino acids.

The CDR3, from cysteine to phenylalanine, totals 11 residues. Left in the record is the CDR3 DNA by itself, 33 bases read in frame from the first base. Cut back by 2 bases and 13 bases, the V and J ends lie 12 bases apart. The germline V gene (reference sequence) provides CDR1 GTSNPN and CDR2 SVGIG. The TCR beta CDR3 region was amplified with a multiplex PCR system whose first round ran for roughly 11 cycles using 32 V-gene forward primers and 13 J-gene reverse primers. The first PCR round used a QIAGEN Multiplex PCR Kit, and the primer sequences were filed in Chinese patent CN105087789A. A second PCR round added Illumina universal primers using the Phusion High-Fidelity PCR Kit. Sequencing of the TCR libraries was done on the Illumina HiSeq X Ten platform in paired-end mode with a 151 bp read length. In the original analysis: Reads without multiplex PCR primers were removed using Cutadapt, read pairs were merged using PEAR, and CDR3 regions were called using MiXCR with default settings. Repertoire diversity was assessed by Shannon entropy, and clonality was calculated as one minus the Shannon entropy divided by the ln of the count of productive unique sequences. A clonotype counted as a dominant or high-frequency T-cell clone when its frequency was 0.5% or higher. TCRdb applied fastp at Q25 and MiXCR to the public reads, then kept only in-frame beta chains. Every distinct CDR3 protein forms one entry, paired with its most common genes and DNA. What appears here as the V and J calls and clone size reflects TCRdb's work, not the paper's. The sample contains about 10,000 distinct CDR3 sequences, around 17% of them found a single time. The ten largest clonotypes hold 3.7% of the sample.

For the TCR template, genomic DNA was extracted from bulk tumor tissue, and approximately 550 ng of gDNA was amplified for each sample. During surgery, several biopsies were collected from each primary tumor and placed as far from one another as possible within the tumor mass. The study cohort was described as untreated and was composed of newly diagnosed NSCLC cases undergoing curative surgery. Donors were fewer than 19 newly diagnosed non-small cell lung cancer patients undergoing surgery with curative intent. Two independent pathologists examined the resected tumor masses. Only high-quality DNA and RNA samples were carried forward to sequencing. This clonotype is medium-sized (0.01 to 0.1%) in its sample. Its antigen remains unidentified. No much larger clone exists at a distance of one base, and base qualities are not known. Study-wide conclusions, independent of this receptor: Within a patient, the same dominant CDR3B clonotypes appeared at multiple loci, but different tumor locations also contained unique high-frequency clones. A moderate positive correlation (R approximately 0.35), which was statistically significant, linked local T-cell repertoire clonality to local tumor mutational burden. High-frequency TCR beta clonotypes were largely distinct between individual patients.

The receptor was isolated from a man in his forties with non-small cell lung cancer. This chain is built from TRBV30 and TRBJ2-1, with the identity of the D gene unclear. Material: lung tumor tissue. The nucleotide sequence is given as TGTGCCTGGAGTCTCCAGGCGGCCCAGTTCTTC. Its amino acids are CAWSLQAAQFF.